Shown below are 21 T cell receptor beta chains from a single sample sequenced in a study of T-cell memory formation after mild COVID-19 (dated by TCRdb to the early 2020s). The library was prepared using 5' RACE. Reads for this sample came from an Illumina NovaSeq 6000. The public reads were run again by TCRdb, first through fastp at Q25 and then through MiXCR, and only productive beta chains were kept. Identical CDR3 protein sequences are pooled into one entry, listed with their most common genes and DNA. The sample includes 150,000 or so distinct CDR3 sequences, with around 27% observed a single time. The biggest ten clones account for approximately 25% of the sample. Specimen: PBMCs or a T cell subset sorted from them (not recorded which). The receptors originated from an adult woman who had mild COVID-19 (a few samples of this study predate the infection). The sample titles of this study are shuffled in the database, so cell type and time point are left out; the donor was told from shared clones.

This clonotype was found a few times. The chain uses TRBV29-1 and TRBJ2-1, with 8 positions matching TRBD2. This CDR3 has 13 residues. From germline, CDR1 is SQVTM and CDR2 ANQGSEA. V shed 2 bases, J shed 5 bases, and the junction held 2 bases outside the gene matches. This CDR3 is CSVESGGNNEQFF. The CDR3 DNA reads as TGCAGCGTTGAAAGCGGGGGTAACAATGAGCAGTTCTTC.

The rearrangement joins TRBV24-1 to TRBJ2-3; unclear D gene. The germline V and J ends were trimmed by 3 bases and 0 bases, with 9 bases remaining between them. The CDR3 totals 15 residues. Germline V gives CDR1 KGHDR, CDR2 SFDVKD. The CDR3 DNA reads TGTGCCACCAGTGATCTAGGGTCTAGCACAGATACGCAGTATTTT. It specifies CATSDLGSSTDTQYF.

This chain uses TRBV7-9 with TRBJ1-2; a possible D gene is TRBD1 (5 bases). CDR3 length: 15 amino acids. The V and J ends lost 0 bases and 3 bases respectively, with 11 bases between them. Germline V CDR1 and CDR2: SEHNR, FQNEAQ (reference sequence). The CDR3 region has the DNA TGTGCCAGCAGCTTAGCACTGGGACTGGACTATGGCTACACCTTC. Amino acids: CASSLALGLDYGYTF. Complete variable domain (other parts from reference TRBV7-9 and TRBJ1-2): DTGVSQNPRHKITKRGQNVTFRCDPISEHNRLYWYRQTLGQGPEFLTYFQNEAQLEKSRLLSDRFSAERPKGSFSTLEIQRTEQGDSAMYLCASSLALGLDYGYTFGSGTRLTVV.

This clonotype was seen more than once but under ten times. The chain is built from TRBV7-9 and TRBJ1-1, with a weak D call TRBD1 (5 bases). V was clipped by 5 bases and J by 0 bases, with 19 bases between them. Germline assignment: CDR1 SEHNR and CDR2 FQNEAQ (reference sequence). The CDR3 is 17 amino acids. CDR3 coding DNA: TGTGCCAGCAGCCCTCATTTCGGGGGGTTAATGAACACTGAAGCTTTCTTT. Translated, it gives CASSPHFGGLMNTEAFF.

This chain links TRBV12-3 or TRBV12-4 with TRBJ2-7; 10 bases line up with TRBD1. V trimming: 5 bases; J trimming: 4 bases; junction bases outside the gene matches: 5. The CDR3 spans 14 residues. The CDR3 loop is CASSKDRGVYEQYF. The CDR3 nucleotides read TGTGCCAGCAGTAAGGACAGGGGGGTTTACGAGCAGTACTTC.

This chain's CDR3 is CASSFSSGGAGTQYF. CDR3 nucleotide sequence: TGTGCCAGCAGTTTCTCTAGCGGGGGGGCAGGAACCCAGTACTTC. The chain carries TRBV27 and TRBJ2-5; 12 positions match TRBD2. Germline CDR1 MNHEY, CDR2 SMNVEV (reference sequence). V trimming: 3 bases; J trimming: 8 bases; junction bases outside the gene matches: 7. This CDR3 is 15 amino acids long.

This clonotype was picked up a small number of times. The chain couples TRBV29-1 to TRBJ2-7; a weak D match, TRBD1 (6 bases). Deletions cut 6 bases from V and 9 bases from J, with 27 bases between. Germline V gives CDR1 SQVTM, CDR2 ANQGSEA. The CDR3 covers 15 residues. CDR3 DNA sequence: TGCAGCGTCGTTTCACAACAGGGATTCTTTGGTGGGCAGTACTTC. Amino acids: CSVVSQQGFFGGQYF.

This chain uses TRBV6-4 with TRBJ2-3; 12 bases map to TRBD1. Trimming removed 3 bases from V and 4 bases from J; junction bases left unmatched: 2. Germline values: CDR1 MRHNA, CDR2 SNTAGT. The CDR3 sequence is 15 residues long. CDR3 coding DNA: TGTGCCAGCAGTGAGGGGACAGGGGGCTCAGATACGCAGTATTTT. It is translated as CASSEGTGGSDTQYF.

This clonotype appeared a few times. V gene TRBV7-6 combines with J gene TRBJ2-2; D uncertain. This CDR3 contains 14 residues. The V end lost 5 bases, the J end lost 1 base, and 8 bases lay between the germline ends. The germline V gene has CDR1 SGHVS and CDR2 FNYEAQ. The CDR3 reads CASSTNRNTGELFF. The CDR3 DNA is TGTGCCAGCAGCACCAATAGGAACACCGGGGAGCTGTTTTTT.

J is TRBJ2-1 and V is TRBV3-1; TRBD2 matches 10 bases. Germline-derived CDR1 and CDR2 are LGHDT and YNNKEL (reference sequence). CDR3 size: 17 residues. Losses at the gene ends were 5 bases for V and 2 bases for J; bases not matched to a gene: 9. The CDR3 loop reads CASSYLLAGLTYNEQFF. CDR3 nucleotides: TGTGCCAGCAGCTACCTACTAGCGGGGTTAACCTACAATGAGCAGTTCTTC.

V and J are TRBV4-3 and TRBJ2-7, with D perhaps TRBD2 (5 bases). The V and J ends lost 0 bases and 2 bases respectively, with 11 bases between them. Looked up from germline, CDR1 is LGHNA and CDR2 is YSLEER. The CDR3 has 15 amino acids. CDR3 DNA: TGCGCCAGCAGCCAAGATGTTGGACTCCCCTACGAGCAGTACTTC. Protein: CASSQDVGLPYEQYF.

CDR3 DNA sequence: TGTGCCAGCAGCCCGGGACATAGAGTTGAAGCTTTCTTT. Protein: CASSPGHRVEAFF. The chain has TRBV7-8 and TRBJ1-1; D might be TRBD1 (6 bases). Germline lookup yields CDR1 SGHVS and CDR2 FQNEAQ. This CDR3 region has 13 residues. V gave up 5 bases and J gave up 7 bases, with 14 bases separating them.

Concerning this clonotype: The junction does not match germline at one end; this may be a read error. The V and J genes are TRBV7-7 and TRBJ2-3, with D perhaps assigned TRBD1 or TRBD2 (5 bases each). This CDR3 has 14 residues. Germline lookup yields CDR1 SSHAT and CDR2 FNYEAQ (reference sequence). CDR3 in DNA: TGTGCTAGCAGCAAGGGACCCTCGGGAGATACGCAGTATTTT. Amino acids: CASSKGPSGDTQYF.

This chain joins TRBV4-1 and TRBJ1-2; D may be TRBD1 (6 bases). In germline, CDR1 is MGHRA, CDR2 YSYEKL. Trimming stripped 1 base from V and 4 bases from J, with 13 bases between. This CDR3 spans 15 amino acids. The CDR3 sequence: CASSQGAWDTYGYTF. CDR3 coding DNA: TGCGCCAGCAGCCAAGGTGCATGGGACACCTATGGCTACACCTTC.

This chain uses TRBV27 with TRBJ2-1; 8 positions match TRBD2. Germline-derived CDR1 and CDR2 are MNHEY and SMNVEV (reference sequence). With V trimmed by 4 bases and J by 8 bases, 10 bases remained unmatched. The CDR3 length is 15 residues. The CDR3 sequence is CASSSLAEERHEQFF. DNA of the CDR3: TGTGCCAGCAGTTCACTAGCGGAAGAGCGACATGAGCAGTTCTTC.

There are a few counts of this clonotype. The V and J genes are TRBV12-3 or TRBV12-4 and TRBJ2-3; unclear D gene. V shed 5 bases and J shed 4 bases, with 10 bases lying between them. The CDR3 length is 13 residues. CDR3 DNA sequence: TGTGCCAGCAGTAAAATCGCGTCAGATACGCAGTATTTT. This translates into CASSKIASDTQYF.

This chain uses TRBV7-9 with TRBJ1-1, with TRBD1 matching over 8 bases. V trimming: 6 bases; J trimming: 3 bases; junction bases outside the gene matches: 9. The germline V gene has CDR1 SEHNR and CDR2 FQNEAQ (reference sequence). The CDR3 spans 15 residues. Here the CDR3 reads CASSRQGLGDTEAFF. In DNA form, the CDR3 reads TGTGCCAGCAGTAGACAGGGGCTGGGTGACACTGAAGCTTTCTTT.

This clonotype is medium-sized within its sample. V is TRBV2 and J is TRBJ2-2; no reliable D call. V was trimmed by 6 bases and J by 6 bases, leaving 5 bases between them. The CDR3 contains 11 residues. The V gene's germline CDR1 is SNHLY and CDR2 FYNNEI. The CDR3 reads CASRAPGELFF. CDR3 coding DNA: TGTGCCAGCAGAGCGCCCGGGGAGCTGTTTTTT.

This clonotype has a single count. In DNA, the CDR3 is TGCAGTGCTAGAGATCTCGACAGGATGAACACTGAAGCTTTCTTT. This gives the protein CSARDLDRMNTEAFF. The rearrangement joins TRBV20-1 to TRBJ1-1, with D possibly being TRBD1 (6 bases). The CDR3 covers 15 residues. Germline V CDR1 and CDR2: DFQATT, SNEGSKA (reference sequence). V lost 0 bases and J lost 0, with 11 bases in between.

The chain recombines TRBV4-2 with TRBJ2-1; 9 nucleotides line up with TRBD1. V dropped 0 bases and J dropped 4; count of bases not matched to a gene: 4. The CDR3 covers 16 residues. CDR1 LGHNA and CDR2 YNFKEQ come from the germline V gene. Written as DNA, the CDR3 is TGTGCCAGCAGCCAAGAGGAGGGGACAGGGTACAATGAGCAGTTCTTC. The encoded protein is CASSQEEGTGYNEQFF.

This clonotype turned up a few times. V and J are TRBV5-1 and TRBJ1-6; D ambiguous. Germline V gene sequence: CDR1 SGHRS, CDR2 YFSETQ. Trimming shortened V by 3 bases and J by 5 bases, and 12 bases separated the two germline ends. This CDR3 comprises 15 residues. CDR3 amino acids: CASSYRDEHNSPLHF. CDR3 DNA: TGCGCCAGCAGCTACCGAGATGAGCATAATTCACCCCTCCACTTT.